This note documents a single T cell receptor (beta chain) sequence. No antigen is known for it. This specimen belongs to a study of radiotherapy plus CTLA-4 blockade in lung cancer. Study-level background: The study recorded objective responses in 15% to 20% of patients and disease control in 25% to 35%.

Study-wide findings and caveats: Best predicting response, reportedly, were early blood T cell clone dynamics, with interferon-beta. Blood TCR clones of tumor origin expanded after radiotherapy plus ipilimumab.

Patients had chemo-refractory metastatic non-small-cell lung cancer and received focal radiation plus CTLA-4 blockade that used ipilimumab. The CDR3 extends over 15 amino acids. Trimming cost V 6 bases and J 8 bases, with 22 bases left between them. Germline-derived CDR1 and CDR2 are LNHDA and SQIVND (reference sequence). This table comes from immunoSEQ multiplex PCR, and its TCRdb copy is limited to in-frame clones, with some not included. The table shows around 71,000 clones, with about 72% occurring only once. The material sequenced was peripheral blood, taken from a patient treated with radiotherapy plus ipilimumab. V gene TRBV19 combines with J gene TRBJ1-1; D might be TRBD1 (5 bases). The TCR originated in a human donor with non-small cell lung cancer whose response to radiotherapy plus ipilimumab could not be evaluated. Some clones in this sample may be carry-over from other donors' samples. The CDR3 nucleotides read TGTGCCAGTAGGCCTCGGGAGGGGCAGTCCGGGGAAGCTTTCTTT. Residues: CASRPREGQSGEAFF.